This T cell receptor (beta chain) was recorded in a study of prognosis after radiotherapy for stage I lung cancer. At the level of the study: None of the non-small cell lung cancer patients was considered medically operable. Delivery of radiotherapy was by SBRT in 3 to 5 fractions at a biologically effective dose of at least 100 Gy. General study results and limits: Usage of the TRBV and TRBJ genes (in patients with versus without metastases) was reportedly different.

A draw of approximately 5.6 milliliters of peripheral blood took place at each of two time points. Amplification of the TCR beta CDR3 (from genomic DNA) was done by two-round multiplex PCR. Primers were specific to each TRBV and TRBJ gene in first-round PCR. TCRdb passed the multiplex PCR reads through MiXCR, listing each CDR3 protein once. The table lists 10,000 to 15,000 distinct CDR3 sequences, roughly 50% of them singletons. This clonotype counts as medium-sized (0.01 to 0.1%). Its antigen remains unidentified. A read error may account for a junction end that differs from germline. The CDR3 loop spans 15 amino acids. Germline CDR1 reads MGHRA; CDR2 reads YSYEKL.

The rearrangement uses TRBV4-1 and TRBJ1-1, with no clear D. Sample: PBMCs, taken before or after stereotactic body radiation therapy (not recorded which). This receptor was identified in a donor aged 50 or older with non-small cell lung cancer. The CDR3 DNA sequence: TGCGCCAGTAGCCAAGAGGCAGGCTTAGGCTCTGAAGCTTTCTTT. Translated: CASSQEAGLGSEAFF.